This T cell receptor beta chain emerged from a study of CD8+CD57+ T cells in acquired aplastic anemia. The overall study: Sorted CD4+ and CD8+ cells yielded roughly 3.5 ug of DNA on average.

Profiles of TCR beta VDJ and CDR3 were generated from a genomic DNA template. TCRdb ran MiXCR on the reads and lists one entry per CDR3 protein. The table includes around 180,000 distinct CDR3 sequences, about 60% detected once. This clonotype has only one observation. This CDR3 region has 14 residues. V was cut by 1 base and J by 6 bases, with 12 bases left in between. This receptor was identified in a human donor in good health. Sequenced sample: sorted CD4+, CD8+, or CD8+CD57+ T cells (not recorded which) from PBMCs. This chain uses TRBV12-3 or TRBV12-4 with TRBJ1-1; D gene uncertain. Here the CDR3 reads CASSLGGSGSEAFF. CDR3 nucleotides: TGTGCCAGCAGTTTAGGCGGGAGTGGGTCTGAAGCTTTCTTT.